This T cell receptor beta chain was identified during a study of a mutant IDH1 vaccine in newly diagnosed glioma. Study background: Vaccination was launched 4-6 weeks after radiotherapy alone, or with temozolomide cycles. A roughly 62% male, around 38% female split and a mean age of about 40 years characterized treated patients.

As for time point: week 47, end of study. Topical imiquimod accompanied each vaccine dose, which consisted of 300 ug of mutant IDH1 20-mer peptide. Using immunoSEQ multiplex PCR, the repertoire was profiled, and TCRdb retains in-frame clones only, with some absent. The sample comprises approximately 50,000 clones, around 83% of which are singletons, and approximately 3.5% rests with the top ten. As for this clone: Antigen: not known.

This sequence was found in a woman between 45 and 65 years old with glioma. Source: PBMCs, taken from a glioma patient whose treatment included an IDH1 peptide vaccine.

The CDR3 reads CASSSPFSGGDQETQYF. CDR3 DNA sequence: TGTGCCAGCAGCTCTCCCTTTAGCGGGGGGGATCAAGAGACCCAGTACTTC. The chain employs TRBV7-9 and TRBJ2-5; TRBD2 aligns across 11 bases. The CDR3 totals 17 residues. Germline CDR1 and CDR2: SEHNR and FQNEAQ (reference sequence). After removal of 4 bases from V and 2 bases from J, the junction contained 9 bases not matched to a gene. The full variable domain, completed using reference TRBV7-9 and TRBJ2-5, is DTGVSQNPRHKITKRGQNVTFRCDPISEHNRLYWYRQTLGQGPEFLTYFQNEAQLEKSRLLSDRFSAERPKGSFSTLEIQRTEQGDSAMYLCASSSPFSGGDQETQYFGPGTRLLVL.